The sequence of this T cell receptor (beta chain) was determined in a study of blood T cells in healthy people across ages. The CDR3 sequence is 13 residues long. The V gene's germline CDR1 is DFQATT and CDR2 SNEGSKA (reference sequence). V was trimmed by 5 bases and J by 2 bases, leaving 12 bases between them. With a J-beta primer mix and a sample-barcoded 5' primer, a second PCR ran about 6 to 11 cycles. The template-switch adaptor was a 5' adaptor with 12 random nucleotides. It tagged each cDNA molecule. TCRdb passed the 5' RACE reads through MiXCR, listing each CDR3 protein once. This table holds 1 million or so distinct CDR3 sequences, about 25% found once. This sample was shared with a second study, whose subject was T cells of mothers and their children. That paper adds: The study sampled a few healthy Caucasian mothers and their six children. Relative to unrelated pairs, biologically related mother-child dyads exhibited marginally greater, non-significant overlap.

The specimen sequenced was blood. The rearrangement uses TRBV20-1 and TRBJ2-5; D gene unclear. This sequence originates from a girl aged 2 to 9 in good health. The CDR3 bases are TGCAGTGCTCCGTGGGGATTACAAGAGACCCAGTACTTC. It translates to CSAPWGLQETQYF.